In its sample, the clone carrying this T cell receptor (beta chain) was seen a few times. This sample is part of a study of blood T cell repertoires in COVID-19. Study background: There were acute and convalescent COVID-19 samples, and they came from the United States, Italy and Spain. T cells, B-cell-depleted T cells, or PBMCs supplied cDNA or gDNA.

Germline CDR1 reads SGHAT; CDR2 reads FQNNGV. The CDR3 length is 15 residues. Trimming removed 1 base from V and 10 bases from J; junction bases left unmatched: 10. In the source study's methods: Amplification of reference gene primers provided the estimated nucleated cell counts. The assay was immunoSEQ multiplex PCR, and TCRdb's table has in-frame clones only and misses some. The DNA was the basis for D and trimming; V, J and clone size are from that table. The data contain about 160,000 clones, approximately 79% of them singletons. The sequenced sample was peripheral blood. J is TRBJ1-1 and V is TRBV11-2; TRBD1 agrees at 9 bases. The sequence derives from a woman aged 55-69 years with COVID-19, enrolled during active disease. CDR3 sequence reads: CASSLGAGTGWPAFF. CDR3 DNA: TGTGCCAGCAGCTTAGGGGCTGGGACAGGGTGGCCAGCTTTCTTT.